Listed here are 21 T cell receptor beta chains from one sample, sequenced in a study of blood T cell repertoires in COVID-19 (dated by TCRdb to 2019 to 2021). Receptor amplification or capture employed the immunoSEQ multiplex PCR assay. TCRdb's version of the immuneACCESS table is confined to in-frame rearrangements and falls short of the full clone set. An unresolved V gene accounts for under half of the shortfall where checked; the remainder is of unknown origin. The sample has around 170,000 clones on record, 70% to 80% of them singletons. The ten largest clones add up to approximately 15% of the sample. The sequencing input was PBMCs or T cells enriched from blood (not recorded which). The source is a man aged 60-69 years who had been exposed to COVID-19.

This clone has just a few counts. The chain's CDR3 is CASSGWSSGMRNEQFF. Written as DNA, the CDR3 is TGTGCCAGCAGTGGCTGGTCTAGCGGGATGAGAAATGAGCAGTTCTTC. The rearrangement links TRBV6-2 or TRBV6-3 to TRBJ2-1; 9 nucleotides agree with TRBD2. Germline trimming cut 5 bases from V and 7 bases from J; bases unmatched to any gene: 12. The CDR3 totals 16 residues. Germline lookup yields CDR1 MNHEY and CDR2 SVGEGT.

With respect to this clone: Other nucleotide sequences in the sample specify the same CDR3. The chain has TRBV9 and TRBJ2-1, with no clear D. CDR1 and CDR2 from the germline V gene are SGDLS and YYNGEE. With 1 base removed from V and 0 bases from J, the gap between germline ends came to 5 bases. The CDR3 runs to 14 residues. The CDR3 region has the DNA TGTGCCAGCAGCGTATTAGCCTCCTACAATGAGCAGTTCTTC. Translation gives CASSVLASYNEQFF.

This chain uses TRBV5-6 with TRBJ1-2; a possible D gene is TRBD1 (6 bases). This CDR3 contains 13 residues. CDR1 is SGHDT and CDR2 is YYEEEE in the germline V gene. The V end lost 4 bases, the J end lost 5 bases, and 12 bases lay between the germline ends. The CDR3 region is CASSTNTGYGYTF. CDR3 nucleotide sequence: TGTGCCAGCAGCACCAATACAGGGTATGGCTACACCTTC.

The chain has TRBV12-3 or TRBV12-4 and TRBJ1-1; D remains unclear. The CDR3 sequence is 13 residues long. The V and J ends lost 2 bases and 0 bases respectively, with 4 bases between them. The CDR3: CASSLQMNTEAFF. The CDR3 nucleotides are TGTGCCAGCAGTTTACAGATGAACACTGAAGCTTTCTTT.

The genes are TRBV20-1 and TRBJ2-7; 9 bases fit TRBD2. The CDR3 spans 16 residues. Looked up from germline, CDR1 is DFQATT and CDR2 is SNEGSKA (reference sequence). The ends lost 3 bases at V and 6 bases at J; junction bases unmatched: 15. The CDR3 is CSASAAFAGGPREQYF. The CDR3 DNA reads TGCAGTGCTAGTGCAGCATTCGCGGGAGGGCCTCGCGAGCAGTACTTC.

The chain combines TRBV19 with TRBJ2-1; weak D call: TRBD1 (6 bases). V lost 7 bases to trimming and J lost 0 bases, with 13 bases between them. The CDR3 loop spans 15 amino acids. CDR1 and CDR2 from the germline V gene are LNHDA and SQIVND (reference sequence). CDR3 sequence reads: CASTEDRSSYNEQFF. Written as DNA, the CDR3 is TGTGCCAGTACCGAAGACAGGAGCTCCTACAATGAGCAGTTCTTC.

This clone has just a few counts. This rearrangement joins TRBV2 to TRBJ2-7; 9 bases are shared with TRBD2. Trimming at V came to 2 bases and at J to 2 bases, leaving 4 bases not matched to a gene. The CDR3 covers 15 residues. Germline CDR1 and CDR2: SNHLY and FYNNEI. The CDR3, as DNA: TGTGCCAGCAGTGAACGGACTAGCGAAACCTACGAGCAGTACTTC. Translation gives CASSERTSETYEQYF. Filled out from reference TRBV2 and TRBJ2-7, the complete variable domain reads EPEVTQTPSHQVTQMGQEVILRCVPISNHLYFYWYRQILGQKVEFLVSFYNNEISEKSEIFDDQFSVERPDGSNFTLKIRSTKLEDSAMYFCASSERTSETYEQYFGPGTRLTVT.

The rearrangement links TRBV18 to TRBJ2-7; 9 nucleotides align to TRBD1. The germline V gene encodes CDR1 KGHSH and CDR2 LQKENI. The CDR3 has 17 residues. The trim removed 1 base at V and 4 bases at J, leaving 11 bases unmatched. The CDR3 nucleotides are TGTGCCAGCTCACCACTGGGACCTAGGACAGGGGCTTACGAGCAGTACTTC. This translates into CASSPLGPRTGAYEQYF.

In its sample, this clone was seen once. V usage is TRBV28 and J usage is TRBJ2-3; 9 positions match TRBD2. CDR3 length: 15 amino acids. The junction had 5 bases not matched to a gene; V was cut back by 6 bases and J by 1 base. The germline gives CDR1 MDHEN, CDR2 SYDVKM. The CDR3 loop is CASSKIAGGTDTQYF. CDR3 DNA: TGTGCCAGCAGCAAAATAGCGGGAGGCACAGATACGCAGTATTTT.

The chain couples TRBV21-1 to TRBJ1-6; the D call TRBD1 from the table was never checked on the DNA. TRBV21-1 constitutes a pseudogene. This CDR3 contains 18 residues. The CDR3 is CASSTSLRGQGDNSPLHF. For the CDR3, the DNA is TGTGCCAGCAGCACCAGCCTACGAGGGCAGGGGGATAATTCACCCCTCCACTTT.

The chain has TRBV5-6 and TRBJ1-3; 7 bases map to TRBD1. V trimming: 2 bases; J trimming: 4 bases; junction bases outside the gene matches: 12. CDR1 and CDR2 from the germline V gene are SGHDT and YYEEEE. This CDR3 contains 17 residues. In nucleotides, the CDR3 is TGTGCCAGCAGCTTTCCTCCGGGACAGTTACTCGGAAACACCATATATTTT. Residues: CASSFPPGQLLGNTIYF.

The chain couples TRBV19 to TRBJ1-2; 9 nucleotides match TRBD1. CDR3 size: 13 residues. Germline V lookup: CDR1 LNHDA, CDR2 SQIVND (reference sequence). Trimming took 4 bases from V and 7 from J; bases not matched to a gene: 4. CDR3 region: CASSRDREAGYTF. CDR3 in DNA: TGTGCCAGTAGTAGGGACAGGGAGGCTGGCTACACCTTC.

The rearrangement uses TRBV11-2 and TRBJ2-1; 11 bases agree with TRBD1. The CDR3 has 16 residues. The V gene's germline CDR1 is SGHAT and CDR2 FQNNGV. The ends lost 3 bases at V and 2 bases at J; junction bases unmatched: 3. Written as DNA, the CDR3 is TGTGCCAGCAGCTTGGGACAGGGGGGGACCTACAATGAGCAGTTCTTC. This sequence encodes CASSLGQGGTYNEQFF.

As for this clone: A read error may produce the germline difference seen at one junction end. The same CDR3 arises from other DNA sequences in this sample as well. This chain connects TRBV3-1 (or the pseudogene TRBV3-2) to TRBJ2-5, with 11 nucleotides matching TRBD2. The CDR3 covers 17 residues. CDR1 LGHDT and CDR2 YNNKEL come from the germline V gene (reference sequence). The CDR3 here is CASSVGTSGGGQETQYF. DNA of the CDR3: TGTGCCAGCAGCGTTGGGACTAGCGGAGGGGGACAAGAGACCCAATACTTC.

The sample holds one count of this clone. J is TRBJ1-3 and V is TRBV10-3; D is uncertain. CDR1 is ENHRY, CDR2 SYGVKD, per germline. V was pared by 0 bases and J by 8 bases, with 5 bases between. The CDR3 totals 12 residues. The CDR3 region is CAISESQDTIYF. CDR3 DNA: TGTGCCATCAGTGAGTCGCAGGACACCATATATTTT.

The chain is built from TRBV6-5 and TRBJ2-7; D is undetermined. Per the germline V gene, CDR1 is MNHEY and CDR2 is SVGAGI. V lost 2 bases to trimming and J lost 3 bases, with 17 bases between them. The CDR3 extends over 16 amino acids. In DNA form, the CDR3 reads TGTGCCAGCAGTTACAGATGGTTCGGAAGCGTCTACGAGCAGTACTTC. Its translation: CASSYRWFGSVYEQYF.

The chain carries TRBV7-2 and TRBJ2-5; 9 bases are a match to TRBD2. The V segment lost 5 bases and the J segment 7 bases; nucleotides outside the gene matches: 8. The CDR3 loop spans 14 amino acids. CDR1 SGHTA and CDR2 FQGNSA come from the germline V gene. CDR3 in amino acids: CASSPLAGEGTQYF. CDR3 nucleotides: TGTGCCAGCAGCCCATTAGCGGGAGAGGGGACCCAGTACTTC.

The chain recombines TRBV11-2 with TRBJ2-7; D remains ambiguous. CDR1 and CDR2 from the germline V gene are SGHAT and FQNNGV. With 0 bases removed from V and 6 bases from J, the gap between germline ends came to 9 bases. The CDR3 consists of 13 residues. This CDR3 is CASSLETPSEQYF. CDR3 DNA: TGTGCCAGCAGCTTAGAAACACCTAGCGAGCAGTACTTC.

V is TRBV15 and J is TRBJ2-4, with a weak D call TRBD2 (6 bases). Trimming cost V 0 bases and J 0 bases, with 12 bases left between them. The CDR3 runs to 17 residues. Germline values: CDR1 LNHNV, CDR2 YYDKDF (reference sequence). CDR3: CATSRDEQGLAKNIQYF. The DNA for the CDR3 is TGTGCCACCAGCAGAGATGAGCAGGGACTAGCCAAAAACATTCAGTACTTC.

The chain employs TRBV6-1 and TRBJ2-1, with D uncertain. The V end lost 0 bases, the J end lost 7 bases, and 10 bases lay between the germline ends. CDR3 length equals 14 residues. CDR1 is MNHNS, CDR2 SASEGT, per germline. CDR3 region: CASSEAPVGNEQFF. CDR3 bases: TGTGCCAGCAGTGAAGCGCCAGTCGGGAATGAGCAGTTCTTC.

CDR3 DNA: TGTGCCAGCGGACTAAGGGCGGGCGAAGAAAAACTGTTTTTT. Protein: CASGLRAGEEKLFF. The chain employs TRBV6-5 and TRBJ1-4; no clear D. With 8 bases removed from V and 8 bases from J, the gap between germline ends came to 18 bases. The germline V gene encodes CDR1 MNHEY and CDR2 SVGAGI. The CDR3 has 14 residues.